This is a list of T cell receptor beta chains from one sample in a study of blood T cell repertoires in COVID-19. Assay used: immunoSEQ multiplex PCR; TCRdb lists only in-frame clones, some missing. The sample holds about 140,000 clones; about 81% are singletons and the top ten take roughly 3.9%. The source material was peripheral blood. The receptors derive from an elderly woman with acute or convalescent COVID-19. CDR3s include the opening cysteine and the closing phenylalanine or tryptophan. A D gene is named only where the DNA matches it firmly. The size entry is marked missing in some rows and otherwise reads once, few, many or a size class.

v_call	clone_size	j_call	d_call	cdr3_length	cdr3_aa	cdr3_nt
TRBV9	-	TRBJ2-1	-	17	CASSVGPRGRSYNEQFF	TGTGCCAGCAGCGTAGGACCTAGGGGTCGTTCCTACAATGAGCAGTTCTTC
TRBV2	-	TRBJ1-2	-	16	CASSGAVQGSYYGYTF	TGTGCCAGCAGTGGCGCGGTTCAGGGGTCGTACTATGGCTACACCTTC
TRBV9	-	TRBJ1-5	-	14	CASSKGGASQPQHF	TGTGCCAGCAGCAAGGGGGGGGCTAGCCAGCCCCAGCATTTT
TRBV10-3	once	TRBJ2-3	TRBD1	14	CAISQTQGAHGQYF	TGTGCCATCAGCCAGACACAGGGGGCCCATGGGCAGTATTTT
TRBV18	-	TRBJ2-7	-	13	CASSPTNTYEQYF	TGTGCCAGCTCACCAACTAATACCTACGAGCAGTACTTC
TRBV19	few	TRBJ1-2	-	15	CASSWGLGNSNGYTF	TGTGCCAGTAGTTGGGGGCTCGGGAATTCGAATGGCTACACCTTC
TRBV5-4	-	TRBJ2-1	-	13	CASTGGGSNEQFF	TGTGCCAGTACAGGGGGGGGATCCAATGAGCAGTTCTTC
TRBV6-6	-	TRBJ2-3	-	11	CASTGTDTQYF	TGTGCCAGCACGGGAACAGATACGCAGTATTTT
TRBV6-6	-	TRBJ1-1	TRBD1	14	CASSYSQGKTEAFF	TGTGCCAGCAGTTACTCACAGGGGAAGACTGAAGCTTTCTTT
TRBV5-6	-	TRBJ2-1	TRBD1	18	CASSFFTSVRQGRNEQFF	TGTGCCAGCAGCTTTTTTACGTCAGTCCGACAGGGAAGAAATGAGCAGTTCTTC
TRBV2	-	TRBJ1-5	TRBD1	16	CASRFSGGGGNQPQHF	TGTGCCAGCAGATTCTCAGGGGGCGGGGGCAATCAGCCCCAGCATTTT
TRBV5-1	-	TRBJ2-1	TRBD2	20	CASSLAGTLAGAFSYNEQFF	TGCGCCAGCAGCTTGGCCGGGACACTAGCGGGAGCTTTCTCCTACAATGAGCAGTTCTTC
TRBV7-3	-	TRBJ2-3	TRBD2	14	CASSRGLRTDTQYF	TGTGCCAGCAGCCGGGGACTACGCACAGATACGCAGTATTTT
TRBV7-8	-	TRBJ1-2	-	15	CASSPYSNQASGYTF	TGTGCCAGCAGCCCATATTCCAATCAGGCTTCGGGCTACACCTTC
TRBV28	-	TRBJ1-2	TRBD1	15	CASSLNEGTGYGYTF	TGTGCCAGCAGTTTAAACGAAGGGACAGGCTATGGCTACACCTTC
TRBV5-4	-	TRBJ2-1	TRBD2	18	CASSLGGASGGLGNEQFF	TGTGCCAGCAGCTTGGGAGGAGCTAGCGGGGGTCTGGGGAATGAGCAGTTCTTC
TRBV11-2	-	TRBJ2-7	-	13	CASSPRQSYEQYF	TGTGCCAGCAGCCCCAGACAGTCCTACGAGCAGTACTTC
TRBV28	-	TRBJ1-4	-	14	CASSTAGEAEKLFF	TGTGCCAGCAGCACGGCTGGGGAGGCGGAAAAACTGTTTTTT
TRBV28	once	TRBJ1-5	-	18	CASSPTDRTSFWGQPQHF	TGTGCCAGCAGCCCCACAGACAGGACTAGTTTCTGGGGTCAGCCCCAGCATTTT
TRBV28	-	TRBJ1-1	-	14	CASMGGVGNTEAFF	TGTGCCAGCATGGGGGGGGTAGGGAACACTGAAGCTTTCTTT
TRBV20-1	-	TRBJ1-5	-	15	CSASTPGVRNQPQHF	TGCAGTGCTAGTACGCCCGGAGTCCGTAATCAGCCCCAGCATTTT